This TCR beta chain came from a study of T cell clonality in common variable immunodeficiency. Study results and caveats: Repertoire-complication correlations in CVID were limited by patient heterogeneity. CVID subjects had higher TCRbeta clonality than healthy controls, most marked in about a third. Fewer deletions and N-nucleotide insertions were reportedly seen in common variable immunodeficiency TCR beta sequences. Compared with controls, CVID subjects had fewer shared TCRbeta clones.

Some clones are missing from TCRdb's copy, which holds only in-frame ones; the method was immunoSEQ multiplex PCR. Observed are roughly 70,000 clones, no singletons, with the top ten taking around 1.7%. Germline CDR1 reads SGHVS; CDR2 reads FNYEAQ. CDR3 length equals 13 residues. Trimming took off 2 bases at V and 4 bases at J, with 6 bases between the two ends. This clone has at least ten counts. Its antigen remains unknown. Read sequence stops 3 residues before the CDR3 end, and the germline J gene provides the missing end. This sequence originates from a person aged 18 to 75 in good health. The sample comprised peripheral blood mononuclear cells. V usage is TRBV7-6 and J usage is TRBJ2-1; D is uncertain. CDR3 residues: CASSLYRYNEQFF. The part of the CDR3 DNA that was read is TGTGCCAGCAGCTTATACCGGTACAATGAG.